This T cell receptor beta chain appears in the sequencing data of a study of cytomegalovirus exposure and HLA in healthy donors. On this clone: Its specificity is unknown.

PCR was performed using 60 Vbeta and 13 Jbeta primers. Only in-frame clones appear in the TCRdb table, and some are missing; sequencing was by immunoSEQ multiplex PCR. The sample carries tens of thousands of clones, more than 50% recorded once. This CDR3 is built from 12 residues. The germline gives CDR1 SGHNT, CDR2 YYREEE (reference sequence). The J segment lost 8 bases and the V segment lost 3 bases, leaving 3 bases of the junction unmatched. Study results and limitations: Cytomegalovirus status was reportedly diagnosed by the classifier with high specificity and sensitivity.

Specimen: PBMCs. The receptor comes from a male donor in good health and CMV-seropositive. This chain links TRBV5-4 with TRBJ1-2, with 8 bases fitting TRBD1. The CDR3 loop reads CASSSTGDGYTF. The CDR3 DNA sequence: TGTGCCAGCAGCTCGACAGGGGACGGCTACACCTTC.